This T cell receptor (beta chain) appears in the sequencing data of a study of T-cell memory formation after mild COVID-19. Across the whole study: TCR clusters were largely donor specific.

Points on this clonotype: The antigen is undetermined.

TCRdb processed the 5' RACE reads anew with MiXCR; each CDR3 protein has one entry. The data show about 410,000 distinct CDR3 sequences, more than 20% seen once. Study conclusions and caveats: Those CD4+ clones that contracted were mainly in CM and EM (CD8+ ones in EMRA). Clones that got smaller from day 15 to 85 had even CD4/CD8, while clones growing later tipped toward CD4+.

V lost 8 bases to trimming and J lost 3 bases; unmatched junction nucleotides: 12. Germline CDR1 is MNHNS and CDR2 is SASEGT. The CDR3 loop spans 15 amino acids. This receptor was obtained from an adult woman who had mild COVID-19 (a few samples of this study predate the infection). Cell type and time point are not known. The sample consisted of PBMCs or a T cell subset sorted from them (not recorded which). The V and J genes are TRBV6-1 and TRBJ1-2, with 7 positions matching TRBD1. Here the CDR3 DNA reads TGTGCCAGCGGGGGGGAGACAGGGTTGGACTATGGCTACACCTTC. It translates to CASGGETGLDYGYTF.